This T cell receptor (beta chain) was sequenced during a study of blood T cell repertoires in COVID-19. Per germline, CDR1 MDHEN and CDR2 SYDVKM. This CDR3 region has 14 residues. The V end was cut by 6 bases, the J end by 6 bases, with 18 bases between. Sequencing used immunoSEQ multiplex PCR; TCRdb keeps in-frame clones, though not all of them. The sample includes about 370,000 clones, 80% to 90% of them seen just once. The V gene is TRBV28, the J gene TRBJ2-7; perhaps TRBD2 as D (6 bases). This clonotype was obtained from a man between 18 and 29 years old who had recovered from COVID-19. Material: PBMCs or T cells enriched from blood (not recorded which). DNA for the CDR3: TGTGCCAGCAGCCACAGGTCCAGCGGGTTCGAGCAGTACTTC. Residues: CASSHRSSGFEQYF.